This TCR beta chain comes out of a study of CD8 T cells in Susac syndrome. Study-wide results and limits: In total CD8+ repertoires, some 17 Susac-specific public clones were found, and in CD8+ TEMRA repertoires, about five were found.

Random hexamers were used to reverse transcribe 0.5 to 1 ug of RNA. TCRdb re-called the immunoSEQ multiplex PCR reads with MiXCR, one entry per CDR3 protein. The sample lists about 76,000 distinct CDR3 sequences, around 93% seen once, with more than 0.4% in the top ten. A remark on this clonotype: The target antigen is unknown.

CDR1 and CDR2 (germline): MRHNA, SNTAGT. CDR3 length equals 15 residues. Trimming pared 0 bases from V and 1 base from J, leaving 9 bases between. Material for sequencing was CD8+ T cells from PBMCs. The J gene is TRBJ1-1, the V gene TRBV6-4; D gene uncertain. This receptor was identified in a human donor with Susac syndrome. CDR3 nucleotide sequence: TGTGCCAGCAGTGACTCAGGAGGGTCGAACACTGAAGCTTTCTTT. This encodes CASSDSGGSNTEAFF.